The 2 T cell receptor beta chains presented below share a single source sample, sequenced in a study of a mutant IDH1 vaccine in newly diagnosed glioma. Documented time point: week 11, during vaccination. In every dose of vaccine, 300 ug of mutant IDH1 20-mer peptide was given alongside topical imiquimod. Repertoires were generated with immunoSEQ multiplex PCR, while TCRdb's copy carries only in-frame clones and drops some. The sample includes around 130,000 clones, about 80% of them seen just once. These receptors have no known antigen. The sequencing used PBMCs, collected from a glioma patient whose treatment included an IDH1 peptide vaccine. Receptors were obtained from a man between 35 and 55 years old with glioma.

J is TRBJ1-1 and V is TRBV5-1, with TRBD1 as a possible D gene (5 bases). Trimming left V 0 bases short and J 0 bases short, with 6 bases between. Germline V gene sequence: CDR1 SGHRS, CDR2 YFSETQ. The CDR3 runs to 14 residues. CDR3 coding DNA: TGCGCCAGCAGCTTGGGACAGATGAACACTGAAGCTTTCTTT. It specifies CASSLGQMNTEAFF.

The chain recombines TRBV5-6 with TRBJ1-1; 8 nucleotides match TRBD1. The CDR3 loop spans 17 amino acids. Trimming removed 6 bases from V and 4 bases from J; junction bases left unmatched: 17. The germline V gene encodes CDR1 SGHDT and CDR2 YYEEEE. The CDR3 region is CASTQSGGARAGTEAFF. Written as DNA, the CDR3 is TGTGCCAGCACTCAATCAGGGGGCGCAAGGGCTGGCACTGAAGCTTTCTTT.